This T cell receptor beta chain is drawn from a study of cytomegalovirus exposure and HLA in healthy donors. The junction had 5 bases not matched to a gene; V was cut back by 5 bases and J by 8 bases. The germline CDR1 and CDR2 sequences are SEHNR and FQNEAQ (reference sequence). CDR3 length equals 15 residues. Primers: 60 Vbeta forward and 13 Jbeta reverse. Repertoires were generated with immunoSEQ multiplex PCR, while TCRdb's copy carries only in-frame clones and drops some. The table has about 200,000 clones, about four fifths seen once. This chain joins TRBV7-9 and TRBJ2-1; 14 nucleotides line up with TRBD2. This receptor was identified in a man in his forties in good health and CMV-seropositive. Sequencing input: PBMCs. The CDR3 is CASSPGLAGADEQFF. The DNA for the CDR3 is TGTGCCAGCAGCCCGGGACTAGCGGGAGCAGATGAGCAGTTCTTC.